The entry below gives a single TCR beta chain sequence along with its context. What it binds is not known. This sample is drawn from a study of post-analysis software for immune sequencing data. Study in general: Recorded subtypes: relapsing-remitting, secondary progressive, progressive-relapsing; some patients unannotated. Overall study findings and caveats: In patients, about 5 TRBV segments were more frequent than in controls, with TRBV5-6, TRBV5-1 and TRBV20-1 among them. F measure showed strong co-clustering of same-batch samples. Normalized Chao1 diversity was significantly lower in multiple sclerosis patients than in controls.

CDR1 LGHNT and CDR2 FRNRAP come from the germline V gene. Trimming pared 7 bases from V and 7 bases from J, leaving 17 bases between. CDR3 length: 14 residues. TCR beta libraries were prepared from cDNA with unique molecular identifiers. About 540,000 cDNA molecules were obtained from roughly 0.93 to 9.6 million T cells. Each CDR3 protein gets one entry after TCRdb re-called the PCR reads with MiXCR. Of fewer than 850,000 distinct CDR3 sequences listed, 25% to 30% are singletons. The clonotype comes from a girl between 5 and 17 years old with multiple sclerosis. Material for sequencing was blood. J is TRBJ2-1 and V is TRBV12-5; a weak D match, TRBD2 (6 bases). CDR3 protein: CASARGGSGNEQFF. Written as DNA, the CDR3 is TGTGCTAGTGCAAGGGGAGGTTCTGGAAATGAGCAGTTCTTC.